The rows below give T cell receptor beta chains drawn from one sample of a study of identical twins. In TCRdb, the 5' RACE reads were re-called with MiXCR into one record per CDR3 protein. This table holds hundreds of thousands of distinct CDR3 sequences, around 6% found once. Sequencing was done on a sample of naive T cells sorted from blood. The receptors here all came from a man between 18 and 29 years old in good health. The CDR3 runs from the conserved cysteine through the conserved F or W. Each record gives: clone size, D gene, V gene, J gene, CDR3 DNA, CDR3 protein. A D gene is named only where the DNA matches it firmly. Clone size is given for some rows only: seen once, a few or many times, or a class if the clone is expanded.

many	.	TRBV12-3/TRBV12-4	TRBJ2-7	TGTGCCAGCAACCTACATCGGCTCTCCTACGAGCAGTACTTC	CASNLHRLSYEQYF
many	TRBD1	TRBV29-1	TRBJ1-2	TGCAGCGTCACCCGGCCGGGACAGGGCCCTAACTATGGCTACACCTTC	CSVTRPGQGPNYGYTF
.	.	TRBV20-1	TRBJ2-5	TGCAGTGCCCCCGACAGACCTTCCGGTCGGACCCAGTACTTC	CSAPDRPSGRTQYF
many	TRBD1	TRBV27	TRBJ2-2	TGTGCCAGCAGTTTATCAACAGGGGCCACCGGGGAGCTGTTTTTT	CASSLSTGATGELFF
.	TRBD1	TRBV4-1	TRBJ1-2	TGCGCCAGCAGCCAATTGACCGGACAGGGTCTAGGTGGCTACACCTTC	CASSQLTGQGLGGYTF
few	TRBD2	TRBV20-1	TRBJ2-7	TGCTGCGGGAGAGGTAGCGACGTATACGAGCAGTACTTC	CCGRGSDVYEQYF
few	.	TRBV28	TRBJ2-1	TGTGCCAGCAGTTTATCGGGAGCAGCGGGTGAGCAGTTCTTC	CASSLSGAAGEQFF
few	TRBD1	TRBV5-1	TRBJ2-3	TGCGCCAGCAGCGTGGACAGGGGAAGCACAGATACGCAGTATTTT	CASSVDRGSTDTQYF
many	.	TRBV7-9	TRBJ2-2	TGTGCCAGCAGCTCCAGACCCCTTAACACCGGGGAGCTGTTTTTT	CASSSRPLNTGELFF
.	.	TRBV12-3/TRBV12-4	TRBJ1-5	TGTGCCAGCAGTTTCGACAGTGGCAATCAGCCCCAGCATTTT	CASSFDSGNQPQHF
few	TRBD2	TRBV20-1	TRBJ2-2	TGCAGTGCTTTAGTTGAGCGAGATCCGGGACTAAGGACCGGGGAGCTGTTTTTT	CSALVERDPGLRTGELFF
many	.	TRBV12-3/TRBV12-4	TRBJ2-1	TGTGCCAGCACCCACCCCCTGGTCTCCGGAGACAATGAGCAGTTCTTC	CASTHPLVSGDNEQFF
many	TRBD1	TRBV4-2	TRBJ2-2	TGTGCCAGCAGCCAAGATCCGCCAGGGGGCTTTGTCGGGGAGCTGTTTTTT	CASSQDPPGGFVGELFF
.	.	TRBV5-1	TRBJ1-2	TGCGCCAGCACCCTTGGATGGGAAACCCATGGCTACACCTTC	CASTLGWETHGYTF
many	.	TRBV6-2/TRBV6-3	TRBJ1-5	TGTGCCAGCAGTTACGACGATCTCTCTCATCCCCAGCATTTT	CASSYDDLSHPQHF
many	.	TRBV20-1	TRBJ2-5	TGCAGTGCTCGAAACAATTTCCAAGAGACCCAGTACTTC	CSARNNFQETQYF
.	.	TRBV21-1	TRBJ2-3	TGTGCCAGCAGCAAACGGAGACTAGCCCTGTCCCATACGCAGTATTTT	CASSKRRLALSHTQYF
few	.	TRBV5-1	TRBJ1-2	TGCGCCAGCAGCTTGATGGAGAACTATGGCTACACCTTC	CASSLMENYGYTF
.	.	TRBV7-9	TRBJ2-1	TGTGCCAGCAGCCGACGGGGCGGGATGGGCGATGAGCAGTTCTTC	CASSRRGGMGDEQFF
.	TRBD1	TRBV27	TRBJ2-7	TGTGCCAGCAGTTCTTACAGGGGGGTCCCCTACGAGCAGTACTTC	CASSSYRGVPYEQYF
.	.	TRBV12-3/TRBV12-4	TRBJ1-5	TGTGCCAGCACCCGGACAAGAAATCAGCCCCAGCATTTT	CASTRTRNQPQHF
many	.	TRBV12-3/TRBV12-4	TRBJ2-1	TGTGCCAGCAGTTTCCCCGGGGCGACGGACAATGAGCAGTTCTTC	CASSFPGATDNEQFF
.	.	TRBV7-9	TRBJ2-3	TGTGCCAGCAGCTCCCGGCCTGGGGCCAAGACAGATACGCAGTATTTT	CASSSRPGAKTDTQYF
few	.	TRBV11-2	TRBJ2-1	TGTGCCAGCAGCTTACTGTTAGCGGTACCCTACAATGAGCAGTTCTTC	CASSLLLAVPYNEQFF
many	.	TRBV24-1	TRBJ2-3	TGTGCCACCAGTGTCCAGGGGCAGGGGACAGATACGCAGTATTTT	CATSVQGQGTDTQYF
many	.	TRBV7-2	TRBJ1-2	TGTGCCAGCAGCTTATCATTGGCCGATTATGGCTACACCTTC	CASSLSLADYGYTF
.	.	TRBV7-9	TRBJ2-3	TGTGCCAGCAGCCTACAGAAGCCTAGCACAGATACGCAGTATTTT	CASSLQKPSTDTQYF
.	.	TRBV2	TRBJ2-5	TGTGCCACCAATTTAGTGGAGGAGACCCAGTACTTC	CATNLVEETQYF
.	.	TRBV27	TRBJ2-4	TGTGCCAGCAGTTTTAGGGCCCTGGGGGCCAAAAACATTCAGTACTTC	CASSFRALGAKNIQYF
.	.	TRBV4-1	TRBJ2-3	TGCGCCAGCAGCCCGAACCCCGAAAGCACAGATACGCAGTATTTT	CASSPNPESTDTQYF